This TCR beta chain was identified in a study of metastatic and nonmetastatic thyroid tumors (dated by TCRdb to between 2020 and 2021). With respect to the entire study: Repertoires were compared across peripheral blood and tumor or nodule tissue samples from malignant and benign thyroid patients. General findings and caveats noted by the study authors: In both blood and tumor samples, malignant tumors were reported to have significantly higher TCR beta diversity than benign nodules.

None of the patients had been given any treatment before thyroid surgery. The study retrospectively analysed patient clinical samples collected from about 2012 to 2019 using T-cell receptor beta sequencing. This clone was counted ten times or more. Which antigen it targets is not known. Base quality data are lacking; no much larger clone is found one base away. CDR1 and CDR2 are drawn from the germline V gene (reference sequence): MNHEY, SMNVEV. CDR3 length: 15 amino acids, cysteine to phenylalanine. Only the CDR3 part of the read is kept: 45 bases, read in frame from the first base. V is trimmed back by 6 bases and J by 2 bases, and the junction contains 9 bases that no gene match accounts for. Library generation was performed with PCR. This sample was sequenced with an Illumina HiSeq 4000. High-throughput sequencing was used to profile the CDR3 region of the TCR beta-chain in every patient. Concerning the study's data processing: CDR3 differences across clinicopathological groups were used to build a classifier for discriminating distant-metastatic papillary thyroid cancer patients. Repertoire diversity was assessed with the Shannon index, and tumor-blood repertoire similarity with the Morisita-Horn index. The public reads were run again by TCRdb, first through fastp at Q25 and then through MiXCR, and only productive beta chains were kept. These V and J calls derive from TCRdb rather than the authors' analysis. The sample table records roughly 15,000 clones; more than 20% of these occur just once. Less than 8.5% of the sample belongs to the ten largest clones.

The receptor chain draws on TRBV27 and TRBJ2-5; TRBD2 matches 7 bases in the middle. The origin of this receptor is a female donor with papillary thyroid cancer or a benign thyroid nodule (not recorded which). Some clones in this sample may be carry-over from other donors' samples. Input material: tumor tissue. Read as DNA, the sequence is TGTGCCAGCAGCATCTCTTCCGGGAGGCAAGAGACCCAGTACTTC. Its protein product is CASSISSGRQETQYF.